This note documents a single T cell receptor beta chain sequence. Its antigen is still unknown. This entry comes from a study of CD8+ T cells in alopecia areata. Study-level points and caveats: Given one nonresponder, whether baseline CD8+ expansion relates to response remains uncertain.

Germline CDR1 and CDR2: MNHNS and SASEGT. The V end lost 6 bases, the J end lost 6 bases, and 10 bases lay between the germline ends. CDR3 length: 12 amino acids. As for treatment: oral pan-JAK inhibitor, 5-10 mg twice daily. cDNA prepared by RNA extraction and subsequent reverse transcription served as the template for sequencing. Repertoires were generated with immunoSEQ multiplex PCR, while TCRdb's copy carries only in-frame clones and drops some. The data contain under 350,000 clones, 55% to 70% of them singletons. The specimen was CD4+ T cells sorted from blood, collected at week 24, from a patient treated with tofacitinib. The rearrangement links TRBV6-1 to TRBJ2-3; TRBD2 is a possible D gene (6 bases). This receptor was obtained from a human donor with alopecia areata. The CDR3 here is CASRGEVDTQYF. CDR3 bases: TGTGCCAGCAGGGGGGAGGTGGATACGCAGTATTTT.